The 16 T cell receptor beta chains below all came from one sample that was sequenced in a study of blood T cell repertoires in COVID-19. Clones were sequenced by immunoSEQ multiplex PCR, and TCRdb holds only the in-frame ones, with some missing. This sample has about 190,000 clones, with 60% to 85% found just once. Sequencing was performed on peripheral blood. These TCRs come from a man aged 60 to 75 with active or convalescent COVID-19.

The J gene is TRBJ2-7, the V gene TRBV4-3; TRBD1 matches 12 bases. The germline V gene has CDR1 LGHNA and CDR2 YSLEER. There are 16 residues in the CDR3. V lost 5 bases to trimming and J lost 4 bases; unmatched junction nucleotides: 9. The CDR3, as DNA: TGCGCCAGCAGCTCCCAAACGGGACAGGGGGCTTACGAGCAGTACTTC. This translates into CASSSQTGQGAYEQYF.

The rearrangement links TRBV24-1 to TRBJ1-2; D gene uncertain. With 2 bases removed from V and 0 bases from J, the gap between germline ends came to 6 bases. CDR1 is KGHDR and CDR2 is SFDVKD in the germline V gene. The CDR3 is 14 residues long. The CDR3 DNA reads as TGTGCCACCAGTGATTGGGCCACTAACTATGGCTACACCTTC. Amino acid sequence: CATSDWATNYGYTF.

This rearrangement joins TRBV28 to TRBJ2-7, with 9 nucleotides matching TRBD2. CDR3 length equals 15 residues. Germline V gene sequence: CDR1 MDHEN, CDR2 SYDVKM. V was pared by 6 bases and J by 6 bases, with 12 bases of the junction left unmatched. The CDR3 sequence is CASSDLGSGRPEQYF. CDR3 DNA: TGTGCCAGCAGCGATCTAGGGAGCGGGAGGCCCGAGCAGTACTTC. Filled out from reference TRBV28 and TRBJ2-7, the complete variable domain reads DVKVTQSSRYLVKRTGEKVFLECVQDMDHENMFWYRQDPGLGLRLIYFSYDVKMKEKGDIPEGYSVSREKKERFSLILESASTNQTSMYLCASSDLGSGRPEQYFGPGTRLTVT.

This clone occurred a few times. The chain uses TRBV4-1 and TRBJ1-1; D uncertain. The CDR3 has 13 residues. Germline CDR1 MGHRA, CDR2 YSYEKL. Deletions cut 1 base from V and 10 bases from J, with 13 bases between. The CDR3: CASSQAPRVPAFF. CDR3 in DNA: TGCGCCAGCAGCCAAGCCCCCCGCGTACCAGCTTTCTTT.

This chain uses TRBV5-1 with TRBJ2-7; D is perhaps TRBD2 (7 bases). The length of the CDR3 is 14 residues. Germline values: CDR1 SGHRS, CDR2 YFSETQ. The ends were cut back, 0 bases at V and 5 bases at J, with 12 bases in the middle. For the CDR3, the DNA is TGCGCCAGCAGCTTGGCATGGGGGGGCAACGAGCAGTACTTC. It yields the protein CASSLAWGGNEQYF.

This sequence joins TRBV11-2 and TRBJ1-1; D possibly corresponds to TRBD1 (6 bases). Germline V gene lookup returns CDR1 SGHAT and CDR2 FQNNGV. CDR3 length: 15 residues. Deletions cut 5 bases from V and 1 base from J, with 14 bases between. The CDR3 is CASSPEGHKNTEAFF. The CDR3 DNA is TGTGCCAGCAGCCCTGAGGGACACAAGAACACTGAAGCTTTCTTT.

The chain employs TRBV11-2 and TRBJ2-1; the D gene is possibly TRBD2 (6 bases). The CDR3 runs to 12 residues. The germline V gene has CDR1 SGHAT and CDR2 FQNNGV. The V end lost 3 bases, the J end lost 7 bases, and 7 bases lay between the germline ends. CDR3 in DNA: TGTGCCAGCAGCTTCGGGAGAAATGAGCAGTTCTTC. Its translation is CASSFGRNEQFF.

The chain combines TRBV6-5 with TRBJ2-2, with TRBD1 as a possible D gene (5 bases). The CDR3 loop spans 15 amino acids. V shed 7 bases and J shed 0 bases, with 12 bases lying between them. Germline V CDR1 and CDR2: MNHEY, SVGAGI. In DNA, the CDR3 is TGTGCCAGCACCGGACATTTTTCGAACACCGGGGAGCTGTTTTTT. Translation gives CASTGHFSNTGELFF.

The chain is built from TRBV28 and TRBJ1-1; TRBD1 aligns across 7 bases. This CDR3 has 13 amino acids. Germline V gene data show CDR1 as MDHEN and CDR2 as SYDVKM. The trim removed 7 bases at V and 1 base at J, leaving 3 bases unmatched. The CDR3 spells CASTTGWNTEAFF. CDR3 bases: TGTGCCAGCACGACAGGGTGGAACACTGAAGCTTTCTTT.

About this clone itself: This sample includes further DNA sequences coding for the same CDR3. This chain uses TRBV18 with TRBJ1-5; D call uncertain. CDR1 and CDR2 (germline): KGHSH, LQKENI. The CDR3 loop spans 12 amino acids. Deletions cut 3 bases from V and 7 bases from J, with 7 bases between. CDR3 region: CASSPGSQPQHF. CDR3 coding DNA: TGTGCCAGCTCACCCGGGAGCCAGCCCCAGCATTTT. The full variable domain, rest sourced from reference TRBV18 and TRBJ1-5, is NAGVMQNPRHLVRRRGQEARLRCSPMKGHSHVYWYRQLPEEGLKFMVYLQKENIIDESGMPKERFSAEFPKEGPSILRIQQVVRGDSAAYFCASSPGSQPQHFGDGTRLSIL.

V is TRBV19 and J is TRBJ2-1; 9 bases line up with TRBD2. Germline V gene sequence: CDR1 LNHDA, CDR2 SQIVND (reference sequence). Unmatched junction bases numbered 14, after V lost 7 bases and J lost 7 bases. The CDR3 contains 16 residues. CDR3 DNA: TGTGCCAGTACCATGATGGTCGCTAGCGGGAAAAATGAGCAGTTCTTC. Translated: CASTMMVASGKNEQFF.

This chain connects TRBV3-1 (or the pseudogene TRBV3-2) to TRBJ1-4; a weak D match, TRBD1 (5 bases). V shed 5 bases and J shed 6 bases, with 10 bases lying between them. Looked up from germline, CDR1 is LGHDT and CDR2 is YNNKEL (reference sequence). The CDR3 is 13 residues long. The CDR3 bases are TGTGCCAGCAGCGTGGCAGGGTATGAAAAACTGTTTTTT. It is translated as CASSVAGYEKLFF.

The genes are TRBV21-1 and TRBJ2-7; the table's D gene call, TRBD1, was not cross checked with the DNA. TRBV21-1 is given as a pseudogene. This CDR3 spans 13 amino acids. The CDR3 spells CASPRDRDYEQYF. Written as DNA, the CDR3 is TGTGCCAGCCCCAGGGACAGGGACTACGAGCAGTACTTC.

This clone was counted between two and nine times. CDR3 loop: CASTPRLAGSYEQYF. CDR3 nucleotide sequence: TGTGCCAGCACCCCCCGGTTGGCAGGATCCTACGAGCAGTACTTC. The chain links TRBV7-9 to TRBJ2-7; D is unclear. Germline CDR1 and CDR2: SEHNR and FQNEAQ (reference sequence). The CDR3 contains 15 residues. V shed 7 bases and J shed 1 base, with 17 bases lying between them.

V and J are TRBV18 and TRBJ1-3, with D possibly matching TRBD1 (5 bases). Trimming removed 2 bases at V and 0 bases at J, with 8 bases between. CDR1 KGHSH and CDR2 LQKENI come from the germline V gene. CDR3 length equals 15 residues. The DNA of the CDR3 is TGTGCCAGCTCACCAGGGGCCTACTCTGGAAACACCATATATTTT. It translates to CASSPGAYSGNTIYF.

This chain connects TRBV20-1 to TRBJ2-7; 7 bases match TRBD1. Per the germline V gene, CDR1 is DFQATT and CDR2 is SNEGSKA (reference sequence). V was clipped by 3 bases and J by 0 bases; unmatched bases: 2. The CDR3 contains 13 residues. The CDR3 loop is CSASGTASYEQYF. CDR3 nucleotides: TGCAGTGCTAGTGGGACAGCCTCCTACGAGCAGTACTTC.